This T cell receptor (beta chain) came from a study of beta chain features in type 1 diabetes. Across the study: In age, gender and cell yields, patients were similar to healthy donors.

What was sequenced were expressed TCRB transcripts, since all of the isolated RNA had been reverse transcribed. Measured with immunoSEQ multiplex PCR; TCRdb has only the in-frame clones, and not every one. Of 850,000 to 900,000 clones detected, about 17% appear once; the ten largest clones hold around 0.02%. The CDR3 extends over 13 amino acids. Per germline, CDR1 SGHVS and CDR2 FNYEAQ. V gave up 3 bases and J gave up 4 bases, with 9 bases separating them. The table lists this clone with a few counts. Sequencing used naive CD4+ T cells from blood. This sequence was found in a woman aged 18-29 years in good health. The chain is built from TRBV7-6 and TRBJ2-5; D unresolved. CDR3 in DNA: TGTGCCAGCAGCTTCCCTGCTTCAGAGACCCAGTACTTC. The encoded protein is CASSFPASETQYF.